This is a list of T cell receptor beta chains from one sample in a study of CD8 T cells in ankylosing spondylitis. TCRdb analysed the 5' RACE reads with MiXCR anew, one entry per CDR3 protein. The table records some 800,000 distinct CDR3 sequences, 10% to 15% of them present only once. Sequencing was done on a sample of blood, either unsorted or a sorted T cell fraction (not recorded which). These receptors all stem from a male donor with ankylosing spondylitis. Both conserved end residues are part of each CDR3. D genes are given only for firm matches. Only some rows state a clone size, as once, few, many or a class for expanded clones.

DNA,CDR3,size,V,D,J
TGTGCCAGCAGCTTAAGACCCTCGAACACCGGGGAGCTGTTTTTT,CASSLRPSNTGELFF,few,TRBV11-1,-,TRBJ2-2
TGTGCCAGCAGCCCAGGGGGACAGGGGTACGGCACTGAAGCTTTCTTT,CASSPGGQGYGTEAFF,-,TRBV7-2,TRBD1,TRBJ1-1
TGTGCCAGCAGCTTAGGGGACAGCTATAATTCACCCCTCCACTTT,CASSLGDSYNSPLHF,-,TRBV7-9,TRBD1,TRBJ1-6
TGTGCCAGCAGCTTCGGACTCACCCGGGACAATGAGCAGTTCTTC,CASSFGLTRDNEQFF,few,TRBV5-6,-,TRBJ2-1
TGCAGTGCGGGACAGCTCTATGGCTACACCTTC,CSAGQLYGYTF,few,TRBV20-1,TRBD1,TRBJ1-2
TGCAGTGCTAGCACGGCACCGAGGGGTCAGCCCCAGCATTTT,CSASTAPRGQPQHF,-,TRBV20-1,-,TRBJ1-5
TGCAGTGCTTCGGACTCTAGCACAGATACGCAGTATTTT,CSASDSSTDTQYF,few,TRBV20-1,-,TRBJ2-3
TGTGCCAGCAGTTCCTACACTTGGAACACGGGGGAGCTGTTTTTT,CASSSYTWNTGELFF,-,TRBV6-5,-,TRBJ2-2
TGTGCCAGCGGAACTACAGCGCTAGATACGCAGTATTTT,CASGTTALDTQYF,-,TRBV28,-,TRBJ2-3
TGTGCCAGCAGCTCCCTCGGACTATACACTGAAGCTTTCTTT,CASSSLGLYTEAFF,-,TRBV6-1,-,TRBJ1-1
TGCAGTGCTAGCGGGACACCCGGATCTCTCGCGCGGTACTTC,CSASGTPGSLARYF,many,TRBV20-1,-,TRBJ2-7
TGCGCCAGCCGGGTGAGAGGGAACCTGAACACCGGGGAGCTGTTTTTT,CASRVRGNLNTGELFF,few,TRBV5-1,-,TRBJ2-2
TGCAGTGCCCACCGTGCAGGACAAGAGACCCAGTACTTC,CSAHRAGQETQYF,-,TRBV20-1,-,TRBJ2-5
TGTGCCAGCAGAGGGACTAGATCAGAGACCCAGTACTTC,CASRGTRSETQYF,many,TRBV6-2/TRBV6-3,TRBD2,TRBJ2-5
TGTGCCAGCAGTTCAACTAGCGGGGGGAGCACAGATACGCAGTATTTT,CASSSTSGGSTDTQYF,-,TRBV6-2/TRBV6-3,TRBD2,TRBJ2-3
TGTGCCGTTCAGCGGGGCCCCTACAATGAGCAGTTCTTC,CAVQRGPYNEQFF,few,TRBV2,TRBD2,TRBJ2-1
TGCGCCACCAACGAGGGGGCTCGGACAGATACGCAGTATTTT,CATNEGARTDTQYF,many,TRBV5-1,TRBD1,TRBJ2-3
TGCGCCAGCAGCCAGGGGTCGGACAGGGCAAATCAGCCCCAGCATTTT,CASSQGSDRANQPQHF,-,TRBV4-3,TRBD1,TRBJ1-5
TGTGCCAGCAGTTTGGTTCCCGAGTGGCGGCCCCAGCATTTT,CASSLVPEWRPQHF,few,TRBV28,-,TRBJ1-5
TGTGCCAGCAGTTTCGGGAATGTCGGGAATGGCTACACCTTC,CASSFGNVGNGYTF,-,TRBV28,-,TRBJ1-2
TGCAGCGTTGCGGCGGGACTAGCGGGATCTAGCACAGATACGCAGTATTTT,CSVAAGLAGSSTDTQYF,many,TRBV29-1,TRBD2,TRBJ2-3
TGTGCCAGCAGTTTGGGGACAGGGTACGACTATGGCTACACCTTC,CASSLGTGYDYGYTF,few,TRBV28,TRBD1,TRBJ1-2
TGCAGCCTGCGACTAGCGGGGCGAGGAGAGACCCAGTACTTC,CSLRLAGRGETQYF,few,TRBV29-1,TRBD2,TRBJ2-5
TGTGCCAGCTCACCCCGGGACTACACGGATTCCTATGGCTACACCTTC,CASSPRDYTDSYGYTF,many,TRBV18,-,TRBJ1-2
TGTGCCAGCAGCTCGGGACAGGCCTATGAAAAACTGTTTTTT,CASSSGQAYEKLFF,few,TRBV7-8,TRBD1,TRBJ1-4
TGTGCCAGCAGACGGGGACAGATCTATAATTCACCCCTCCACTTT,CASRRGQIYNSPLHF,-,TRBV12-3/TRBV12-4,TRBD1,TRBJ1-6
TGCAGTGCTAGAGAGGGACGGGACGAGCAGTACTTC,CSAREGRDEQYF,many,TRBV20-1,-,TRBJ2-7
TGTGCCAGCAGTGACGCAATCACAGATACGCAGTATTTT,CASSDAITDTQYF,-,TRBV12-3/TRBV12-4,-,TRBJ2-3
TGTGCCAGCAGTTACCGAGCGGCGCGGGAGAGTGGCGGGGAGCTGTTTTTT,CASSYRAARESGGELFF,-,TRBV6-5,TRBD2,TRBJ2-2
TGTGCCAGCAGGTCGAAACAGGGTCTGGGTAGCTACACCTTC,CASRSKQGLGSYTF,few,TRBV6-1,-,TRBJ1-2
TGTGCCAGCGGGACACCTAAATACAATGAGCAGTTCTTC,CASGTPKYNEQFF,-,TRBV6-1,-,TRBJ2-1
TGTGCCAGCAGTGCAGAGAGCGGGGTCTACAATGAGCAGTTCTTC,CASSAESGVYNEQFF,-,TRBV6-4,TRBD2,TRBJ2-1
TGTGCCAGCAGCTTAAGACAGCCTCATAATGAAAAACTGTTTTTT,CASSLRQPHNEKLFF,few,TRBV7-8,-,TRBJ1-4
TGCGCCAGCAGCCGGACGGACACTTACAATGAGCAGTTCTTC,CASSRTDTYNEQFF,-,TRBV4-3,-,TRBJ2-1
TGTGCCAGCAGCCCTCGGACAGCCCGAGCGGGGTCATACGAGACCCAGTACTTC,CASSPRTARAGSYETQYF,-,TRBV4-2,-,TRBJ2-5
TGTGCCAGCAGTGAAGGGGACAGAGCGACAGATACGCAGTATTTT,CASSEGDRATDTQYF,few,TRBV2,TRBD1,TRBJ2-3
TGTGCCAGCAATAAAGGAAGGGTAGTGGATACGCAGTATTTT,CASNKGRVVDTQYF,-,TRBV7-8,-,TRBJ2-3
TGCGCCAGCAGCACAGGGTTCTCTCTAGCTAATGAAAAACTGTTTTTT,CASSTGFSLANEKLFF,few,TRBV5-1,-,TRBJ1-4
TGTGCCAGCAGTTACAATAGCGGGAGATACGAGCAGTACTTC,CASSYNSGRYEQYF,-,TRBV6-5,TRBD2,TRBJ2-7
TGTGCCAGCAGTTTAAGGCAGGGACCCATCAATCAGCCCCAGCATTTT,CASSLRQGPINQPQHF,few,TRBV12-3/TRBV12-4,-,TRBJ1-5
TGTGCCACCAGTGATTGGGACAGTAGGAGCACAGATACGCAGTATTTT,CATSDWDSRSTDTQYF,few,TRBV24-1,TRBD1,TRBJ2-3
TGTGCCAGCAGCGCACGGGTGACGGGCGAGCAGTACTTC,CASSARVTGEQYF,-,TRBV7-2,-,TRBJ2-7